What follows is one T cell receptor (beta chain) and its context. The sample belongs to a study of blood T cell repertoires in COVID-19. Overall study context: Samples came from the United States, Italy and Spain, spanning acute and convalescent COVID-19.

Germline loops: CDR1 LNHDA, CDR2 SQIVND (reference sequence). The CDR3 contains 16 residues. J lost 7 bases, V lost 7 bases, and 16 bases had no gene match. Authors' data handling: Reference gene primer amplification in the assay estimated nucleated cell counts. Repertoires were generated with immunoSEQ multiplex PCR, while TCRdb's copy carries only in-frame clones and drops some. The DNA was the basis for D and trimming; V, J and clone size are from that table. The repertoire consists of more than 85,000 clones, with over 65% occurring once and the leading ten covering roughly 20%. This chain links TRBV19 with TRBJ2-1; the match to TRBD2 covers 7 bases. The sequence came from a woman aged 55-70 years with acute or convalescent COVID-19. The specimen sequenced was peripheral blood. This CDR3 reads CASTRSTAGVRNEQFF. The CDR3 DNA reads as TGTGCCAGTACAAGAAGTACGGCGGGGGTGAGGAATGAGCAGTTCTTC.